This TCR beta chain was retrieved from a study of T cell responses to AZD1222 COVID-19 vaccine. Assay: immunoSEQ multiplex PCR; the TCRdb copy retains only in-frame clones and omits some. The sample has around 140,000 clones; more than 85% are singletons. Of note for this clone: Its antigen is not known.

The study, taken as a whole, reports: An increase in Spike-specific TCR breadth and depth was observed after two AZD1222 doses. Clonal diversity may have been underestimated in mostly white British donors. In the spike-specific TCR repertoire, nearly half reportedly target unmutated variant regions. At baseline, just six or seven AZD1222 recipients tested seropositive.

The input for sequencing was peripheral blood, taken 28 days after the second AZD1222 dose. The origin of this receptor is an adult who received the AZD1222 COVID-19 vaccine.

Written as DNA, the CDR3 is TGTGCCAGCAGCCTTAGCGGGGGAGTATACACAGATACGCAGTATTTT. Its translation: CASSLSGGVYTDTQYF. The J gene is TRBJ2-3, the V gene TRBV7-6, with 9 bases fitting TRBD2. The junction had 8 bases not matched to a gene; V was cut back by 5 bases and J by 2 bases. The CDR3 contains 16 residues. Germline-derived CDR1 and CDR2 are SGHVS and FNYEAQ.